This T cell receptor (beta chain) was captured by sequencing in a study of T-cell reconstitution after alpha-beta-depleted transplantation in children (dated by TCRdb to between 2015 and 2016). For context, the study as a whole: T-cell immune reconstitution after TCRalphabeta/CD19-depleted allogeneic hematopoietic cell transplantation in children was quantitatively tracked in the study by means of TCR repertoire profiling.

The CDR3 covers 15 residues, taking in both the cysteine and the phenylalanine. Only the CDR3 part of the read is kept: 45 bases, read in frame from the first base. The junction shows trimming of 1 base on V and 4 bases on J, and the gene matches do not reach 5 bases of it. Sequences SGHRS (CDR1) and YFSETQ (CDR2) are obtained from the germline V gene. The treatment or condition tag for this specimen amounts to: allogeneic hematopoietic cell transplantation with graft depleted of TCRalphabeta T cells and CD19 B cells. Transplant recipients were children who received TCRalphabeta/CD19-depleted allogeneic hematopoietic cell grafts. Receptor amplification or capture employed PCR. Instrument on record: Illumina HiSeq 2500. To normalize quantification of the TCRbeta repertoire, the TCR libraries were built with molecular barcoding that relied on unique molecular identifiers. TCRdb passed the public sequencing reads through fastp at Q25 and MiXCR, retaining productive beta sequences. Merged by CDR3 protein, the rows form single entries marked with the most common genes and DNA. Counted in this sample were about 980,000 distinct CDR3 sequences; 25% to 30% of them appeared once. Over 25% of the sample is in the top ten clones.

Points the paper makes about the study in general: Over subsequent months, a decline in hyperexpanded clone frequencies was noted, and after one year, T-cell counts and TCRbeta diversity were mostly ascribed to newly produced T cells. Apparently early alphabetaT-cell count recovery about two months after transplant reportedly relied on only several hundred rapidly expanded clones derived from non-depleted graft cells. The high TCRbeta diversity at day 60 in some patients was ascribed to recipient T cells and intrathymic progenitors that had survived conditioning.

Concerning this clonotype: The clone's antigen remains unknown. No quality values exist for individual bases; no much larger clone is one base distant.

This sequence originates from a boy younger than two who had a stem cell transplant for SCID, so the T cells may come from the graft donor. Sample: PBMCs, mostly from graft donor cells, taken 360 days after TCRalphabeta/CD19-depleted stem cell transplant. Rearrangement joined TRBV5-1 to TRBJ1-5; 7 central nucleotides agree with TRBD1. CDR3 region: CASSLTGVLNQPQHF. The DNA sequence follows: TGCGCCAGCAGCTTGACAGGGGTCCTTAATCAGCCCCAGCATTTT.